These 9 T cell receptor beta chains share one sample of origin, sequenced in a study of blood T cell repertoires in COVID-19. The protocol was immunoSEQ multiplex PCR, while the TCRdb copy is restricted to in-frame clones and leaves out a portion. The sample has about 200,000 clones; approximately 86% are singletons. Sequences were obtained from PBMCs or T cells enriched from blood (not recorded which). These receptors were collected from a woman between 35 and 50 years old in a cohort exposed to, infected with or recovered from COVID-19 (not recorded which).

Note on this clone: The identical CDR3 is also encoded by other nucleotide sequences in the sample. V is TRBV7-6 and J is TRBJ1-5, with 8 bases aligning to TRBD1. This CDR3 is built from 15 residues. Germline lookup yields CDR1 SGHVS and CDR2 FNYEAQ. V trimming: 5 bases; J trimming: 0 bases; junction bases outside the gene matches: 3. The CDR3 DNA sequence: TGTGCCAGCAGCCCCGGACAGGGTAGCAATCAGCCCCAGCATTTT. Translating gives CASSPGQGSNQPQHF.

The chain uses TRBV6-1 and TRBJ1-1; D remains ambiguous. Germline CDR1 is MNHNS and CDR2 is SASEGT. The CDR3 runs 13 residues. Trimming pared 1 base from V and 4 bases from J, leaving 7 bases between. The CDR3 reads CASSEGPRTEAFF. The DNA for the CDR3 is TGTGCCAGCAGTGAAGGGCCACGCACTGAAGCTTTCTTT.

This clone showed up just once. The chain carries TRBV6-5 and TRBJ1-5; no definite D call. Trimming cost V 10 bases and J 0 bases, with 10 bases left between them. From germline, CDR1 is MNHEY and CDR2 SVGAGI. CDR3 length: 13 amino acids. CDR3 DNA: TGTGCCACCTCCGGGAATAGCAATCAGCCCCAGCATTTT. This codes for CATSGNSNQPQHF.

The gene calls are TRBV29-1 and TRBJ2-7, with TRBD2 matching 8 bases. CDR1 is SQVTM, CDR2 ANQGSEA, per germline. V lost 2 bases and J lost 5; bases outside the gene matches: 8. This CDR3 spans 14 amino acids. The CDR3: CSVERGGPWNEQYF. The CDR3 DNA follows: TGCAGCGTTGAACGGGGGGGTCCTTGGAACGAGCAGTACTTC.

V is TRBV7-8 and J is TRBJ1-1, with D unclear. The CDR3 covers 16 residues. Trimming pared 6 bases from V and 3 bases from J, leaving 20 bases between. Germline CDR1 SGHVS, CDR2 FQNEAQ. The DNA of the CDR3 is TGTGCCAGCAGACAGCCTCTGGGAGTGACGGACACTGAAGCTTTCTTT. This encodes CASRQPLGVTDTEAFF.

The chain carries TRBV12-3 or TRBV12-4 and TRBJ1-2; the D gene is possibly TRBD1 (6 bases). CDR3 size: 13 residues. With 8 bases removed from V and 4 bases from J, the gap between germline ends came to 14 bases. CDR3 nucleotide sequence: TGTGCCAGCGCCCCGGGGGGCGCCTATGGCTACACCTTC. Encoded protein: CASAPGGAYGYTF.

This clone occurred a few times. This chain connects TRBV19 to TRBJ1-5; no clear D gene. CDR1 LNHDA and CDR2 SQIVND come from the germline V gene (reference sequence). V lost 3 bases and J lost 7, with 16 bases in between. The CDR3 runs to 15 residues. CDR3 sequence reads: CASSISLREGQPQHF. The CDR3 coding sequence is TGTGCCAGTAGTATCAGTTTGAGGGAGGGACAGCCCCAGCATTTT.

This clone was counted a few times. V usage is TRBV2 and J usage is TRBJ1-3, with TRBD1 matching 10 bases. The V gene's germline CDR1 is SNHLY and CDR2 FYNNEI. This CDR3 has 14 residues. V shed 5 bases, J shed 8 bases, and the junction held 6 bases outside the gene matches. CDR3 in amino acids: CASSLGTGADTIYF. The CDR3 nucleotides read TGTGCCAGCAGTTTGGGGACAGGGGCGGACACCATATATTTT.

CDR3 sequence reads: CASSLRRLETTSHFEQFF. Here the CDR3 DNA reads TGTGCCAGCAGCCTGCGCCGGCTAGAGACGACCTCACACTTTGAGCAGTTCTTC. The chain is built from TRBV7-8 and TRBJ2-1; no reliable D call. CDR1 and CDR2 (germline): SGHVS, FQNEAQ. The CDR3 sequence is 18 residues long. Trimming took 5 bases from V and 9 from J, leaving 29 bases between them.